This is a list of T cell receptor beta chains from one sample in a study of PD-1 blockade in classical Hodgkin lymphoma. The method was immunoSEQ multiplex PCR; TCRdb's version includes in-frame clones alone and lacks a portion of them. The sample contains 45,000 or so clones, approximately 91% of which appear only once. The sample comprised peripheral blood mononuclear cells (PBMCs). The source of these receptors is a human donor with classical Hodgkin lymphoma. CDR3s include the opening cysteine and the closing phenylalanine or tryptophan. Fields, in order: clone size, V gene, J gene, D gene, CDR3 protein, CDR3 DNA. A D gene is named only where the DNA matches it firmly. Part of the rows lack a size; the others show once, few, many or a class for expanded clones.

size: NA
V: TRBV5-1
J: TRBJ2-5
D: NA
CDR3: CASSSTQETQYF
DNA: TGCGCCAGCAGCTCAACCCAAGAGACCCAGTACTTC

size: NA
V: TRBV2
J: TRBJ2-5
D: TRBD2
CDR3: CASSEGLAGAGETQYF
DNA: TGTGCCAGCAGTGAAGGACTAGCGGGAGCTGGAGAGACCCAGTACTTC

size: NA
V: TRBV28
J: TRBJ1-1
D: NA
CDR3: CASSYTVMTRPQDTEAFF
DNA: TGTGCCAGCAGCTACACCGTAATGACCCGACCTCAGGACACTGAAGCTTTCTTT

size: NA
V: TRBV18
J: TRBJ1-2
D: NA
CDR3: CASSPARAAYGYTF
DNA: TGTGCCAGCTCACCAGCCAGGGCCGCATATGGCTACACCTTC

size: NA
V: TRBV7-8
J: TRBJ2-1
D: NA
CDR3: CASSLGAVLNNEQFF
DNA: TGTGCCAGCAGCTTAGGAGCCGTTTTGAACAATGAGCAGTTCTTC

size: NA
V: TRBV4-1
J: TRBJ2-3
D: NA
CDR3: CASSQPQVGGTQYF
DNA: TGCGCCAGCAGCCAACCTCAGGTGGGGGGTACGCAGTATTTT

size: NA
V: TRBV5-5
J: TRBJ2-2
D: NA
CDR3: CASRIRPYTGELFF
DNA: TGTGCCAGCAGGATAAGGCCTTACACCGGGGAGCTGTTTTTT

size: NA
V: TRBV5-1
J: TRBJ1-2
D: TRBD1
CDR3: CASSLGQGASDYGYTF
DNA: TGCGCCAGCAGCCTTGGACAGGGGGCGTCAGATTATGGCTACACCTTC

size: NA
V: TRBV7-8
J: TRBJ1-1
D: NA
CDR3: CASTERPPEAFF
DNA: TGTGCCAGCACCGAGAGGCCTCCCGAAGCTTTCTTT

size: NA
V: TRBV28
J: TRBJ1-5
D: NA
CDR3: CASSLPPDRIGNQPQHF
DNA: TGTGCCAGCAGTTTGCCGCCCGACAGGATAGGCAATCAGCCCCAGCATTTT

size: NA
V: TRBV19
J: TRBJ1-2
D: NA
CDR3: CASSIDNEVGTNYGYTF
DNA: TGTGCCAGTAGTATAGATAACGAGGTGGGGACGAACTATGGCTACACCTTC

size: few
V: TRBV5-1
J: TRBJ2-7
D: TRBD2
CDR3: CASSLSGRSTYEQYF
DNA: TGCGCCAGCAGCTTGAGCGGGAGGTCTACCTACGAGCAGTACTTC

size: once
V: TRBV5-6
J: TRBJ2-3
D: NA
CDR3: CASSLAGTDTQYF
DNA: TGTGCCAGCAGCTTGGCTGGCACAGATACGCAGTATTTT

size: NA
V: TRBV15
J: TRBJ1-2
D: NA
CDR3: CATSRGQQETYGYTF
DNA: TGTGCCACCAGCAGAGGACAGCAAGAGACCTATGGCTACACCTTC

size: NA
V: TRBV5-1
J: TRBJ1-2
D: NA
CDR3: CASSPPWRYGYTF
DNA: TGCGCCAGCAGCCCCCCCTGGCGCTATGGCTACACCTTC

size: once
V: TRBV10-2
J: TRBJ2-7
D: NA
CDR3: CASLSGTTPREQYF
DNA: TGCGCCAGCCTCTCCGGGACAACCCCACGCGAGCAGTACTTC

size: NA
V: TRBV19
J: TRBJ2-4
D: NA
CDR3: CASSISAAKTGIQYF
DNA: TGTGCCAGTAGTATAAGTGCCGCGAAAACGGGTATTCAGTACTTC

size: NA
V: TRBV7-2
J: TRBJ2-5
D: TRBD1
CDR3: CASSWDRNELQYF
DNA: TGTGCCAGCAGTTGGGACAGGAATGAGCTCCAGTACTTC

size: once
V: TRBV13
J: TRBJ2-7
D: TRBD2
CDR3: CASSPGLAGGNYEQYF
DNA: TGTGCCAGCAGCCCAGGACTAGCGGGAGGAAACTACGAGCAGTACTTC

size: NA
V: TRBV5-4
J: TRBJ1-1
D: TRBD1
CDR3: CASSPGQGAGTEAFF
DNA: TGTGCCAGCAGCCCGGGACAGGGGGCGGGAACTGAAGCTTTCTTT

size: NA
V: TRBV7-2
J: TRBJ2-7
D: NA
CDR3: CASSLRASYDGSYEQYF
DNA: TGTGCCAGCAGCTTACGGGCTTCATACGATGGTTCCTACGAGCAGTACTTC

size: NA
V: TRBV18
J: TRBJ2-1
D: TRBD2
CDR3: CASREGSGITYNEQFF
DNA: TGTGCCAGCAGGGAGGGTAGCGGGATAACCTACAATGAGCAGTTCTTC

size: NA
V: TRBV5-1
J: TRBJ2-2
D: NA
CDR3: CASSIKTGTGELFF
DNA: TGCGCCAGCAGCATTAAAACAGGGACCGGGGAGCTGTTTTTT

size: few
V: TRBV18
J: TRBJ1-4
D: NA
CDR3: CASSPVNRVNEKLFF
DNA: TGTGCCAGCTCACCGGTGAATCGGGTAAATGAAAAACTGTTTTTT

size: NA
V: TRBV2
J: TRBJ2-2
D: NA
CDR3: CASSARPNWGTGELFF
DNA: TGTGCCAGCAGCGCCCGACCGAATTGGGGCACCGGGGAGCTGTTTTTT

size: NA
V: TRBV12-5
J: TRBJ1-2
D: NA
CDR3: CASGLGTEVYGYTF
DNA: TGTGCTAGTGGTTTGGGGACAGAAGTCTATGGCTACACCTTC

size: NA
V: TRBV14
J: TRBJ2-7
D: TRBD2
CDR3: CASSQHQGISGMVEQYF
DNA: TGTGCCAGCAGCCAACACCAGGGTATTAGCGGGATGGTCGAGCAGTACTTC

size: NA
V: TRBV5-8
J: TRBJ2-5
D: TRBD1
CDR3: CASSWTGGQETQYF
DNA: TGTGCCAGCAGCTGGACAGGTGGGCAAGAGACCCAGTACTTC

size: NA
V: TRBV18
J: TRBJ2-7
D: NA
CDR3: CASSPTGTPYEQYF
DNA: TGTGCCAGCTCACCAACGGGGACCCCCTACGAGCAGTACTTC

size: NA
V: TRBV5-1
J: TRBJ1-1
D: TRBD1
CDR3: CASSTTGTGSYTEAFF
DNA: TGCGCCAGCTCCACTACCGGGACAGGGAGTTACACTGAAGCTTTCTTT

size: NA
V: TRBV30
J: TRBJ2-3
D: NA
CDR3: CAWSVRRADTQYF
DNA: TGTGCCTGGAGTGTACGAAGGGCAGATACGCAGTATTTT

size: NA
V: TRBV28
J: TRBJ1-5
D: TRBD1
CDR3: CASSYYRDSSNQPQHF
DNA: TGTGCCAGCAGTTATTACCGGGACAGTAGCAATCAGCCCCAGCATTTT

size: NA
V: TRBV7-8
J: TRBJ1-5
D: NA
CDR3: CASSYWQYQPQHF
DNA: TGTGCCAGCAGTTATTGGCAGTATCAGCCCCAGCATTTT

size: NA
V: TRBV5-1
J: TRBJ1-1
D: NA
CDR3: CASRMTPMNTEAFF
DNA: TGCGCCAGTAGGATGACACCCATGAACACTGAAGCTTTCTTT

size: NA
V: TRBV6-9
J: TRBJ2-7
D: TRBD1
CDR3: CASRTLRQGVSYEQYF
DNA: TGTGCCAGCAGAACGTTGCGACAGGGGGTATCTTACGAGCAGTACTTC

size: NA
V: TRBV4-2
J: TRBJ2-1
D: NA
CDR3: CASSQDIASGSYNEQFF
DNA: TGTGCCAGCAGCCAAGATATAGCCAGCGGTTCCTACAATGAGCAGTTCTTC

size: once
V: TRBV28
J: TRBJ2-6
D: NA
CDR3: CASSPGGTESSGANVLTF
DNA: TGTGCCAGCAGTCCAGGGGGGACGGAGAGCTCTGGGGCCAACGTCCTGACTTTC

size: NA
V: TRBV6-9
J: TRBJ1-1
D: NA
CDR3: CASSWKENTEAFF
DNA: TGTGCCAGCAGTTGGAAGGAAAACACTGAAGCTTTCTTT

size: NA
V: TRBV29-1
J: TRBJ1-4
D: NA
CDR3: CSVEDTSEKLFF
DNA: TGCAGCGTTGAAGATACGTCTGAAAAACTGTTTTTT

size: NA
V: TRBV7-3
J: TRBJ2-7
D: TRBD1
CDR3: CASSNRGPEQYF
DNA: TGTGCCAGCAGCAACAGGGGGCCCGAGCAGTACTTC

size: NA
V: TRBV25-1
J: TRBJ2-7
D: NA
CDR3: CASSESGVGVHEQYF
DNA: TGTGCCAGCAGTGAATCAGGGGTCGGAGTCCACGAGCAGTACTTC

size: once
V: TRBV28
J: TRBJ1-5
D: TRBD1
CDR3: CASRRPTGGVGNQPQHF
DNA: TGTGCCAGCAGGAGACCGACAGGGGGCGTCGGCAATCAGCCCCAGCATTTT

size: NA
V: TRBV5-1
J: TRBJ2-5
D: TRBD1
CDR3: CASSSQGAQETQYF
DNA: TGCGCCAGCAGCTCACAGGGGGCGCAAGAGACCCAGTACTTC

size: NA
V: TRBV4-2
J: TRBJ2-5
D: NA
CDR3: CASSQGARQYSYQETQYF
DNA: TGTGCCAGCAGCCAGGGCGCCAGACAGTATAGTTACCAAGAGACCCAGTACTTC

size: NA
V: TRBV19
J: TRBJ1-5
D: NA
CDR3: CASSGRGYGNQPQHF
DNA: TGTGCCAGTAGTGGCCGGGGATATGGCAATCAGCCCCAGCATTTT

size: NA
V: TRBV28
J: TRBJ1-5
D: TRBD1
CDR3: CASSLTGMSNQPQHF
DNA: TGTGCCAGCAGTTTGACAGGGATGAGCAATCAGCCCCAGCATTTT